This T cell receptor (beta chain) was found in a study of T cells in Graves' hyperthyroidism and ophthalmopathy. The table lists this clonotype with many counts. Its antigen is not known. Authors of the study amplified TCR beta CDR3 regions from RNA transcripts. The TCR CDR3 first-round RT-PCR relied on the HTBI primer set. TCRdb reprocessed the multiplex PCR reads via MiXCR and lists one record per CDR3 protein. The table shows around 380,000 distinct CDR3 sequences, with roughly 12% occurring only once. Study-wide results and caveats: Ophthalmopathy was separated from stable hyperthyroidism by a 13 V-J model. Most thyroid clonotypes that were expanded above 0.001 also turned up in blood.

Ahead of any ophthalmopathy symptoms, the blood sample was obtained at the first diagnosis of hyperthyroidism. Fresh peripheral blood, 7.5 to 10 ml, yielded the PBMCs. This CDR3 contains 14 residues. V lost 2 bases to trimming and J lost 3 bases, with 13 bases between them. CDR1 is GTSNPN and CDR2 is SVGIG in the germline V gene (reference sequence). Sequenced input: blood. The receptor was derived from a young man with Graves' hyperthyroidism that later progressed to Graves' ophthalmopathy. The chain carries TRBV30 and TRBJ1-2, with D possibly matching TRBD1 (6 bases). The CDR3 loop reads CAWSRTARHYGYTF. The CDR3 coding sequence is TGTGCCTGGAGTAGGACAGCCCGTCACTATGGCTACACCTTC.